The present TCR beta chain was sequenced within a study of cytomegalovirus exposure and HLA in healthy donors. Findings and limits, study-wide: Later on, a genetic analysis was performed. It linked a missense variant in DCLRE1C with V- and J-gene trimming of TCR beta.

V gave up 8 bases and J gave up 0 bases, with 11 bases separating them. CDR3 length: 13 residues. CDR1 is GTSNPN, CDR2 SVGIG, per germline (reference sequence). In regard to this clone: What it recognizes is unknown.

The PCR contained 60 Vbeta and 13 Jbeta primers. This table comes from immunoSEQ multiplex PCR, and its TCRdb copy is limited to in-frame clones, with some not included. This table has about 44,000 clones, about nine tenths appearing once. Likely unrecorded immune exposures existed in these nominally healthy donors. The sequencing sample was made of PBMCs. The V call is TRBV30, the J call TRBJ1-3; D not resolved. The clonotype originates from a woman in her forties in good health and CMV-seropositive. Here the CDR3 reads CAASRNSGNTIYF. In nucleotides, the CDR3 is TGTGCCGCAAGCCGTAACTCTGGAAACACCATATATTTT.